Below, 2 T cell receptor beta chains from the same sample are listed, as sequenced in a study of blood T cell repertoires in COVID-19. Only in-frame clones appear in the TCRdb table, and some are missing; sequencing was by immunoSEQ multiplex PCR. The profile shows 170,000 or so clones, 85% to 90% of them singletons. The sample comprised peripheral blood. Receptor source: a man in his sixties with COVID-19, enrolled during active disease.

This clone was observed a few times. The CDR3 DNA reads TGTGCCAGCAGCTTGGCCTCCTTTAACGAGCAGTACTTC. This codes for CASSLASFNEQYF. The genes are TRBV5-8 and TRBJ2-7; D remains unclear. The CDR3 covers 13 residues. V dropped 0 bases and J dropped 5 bases, with 9 bases sitting between them. Germline CDR1 reads SGHTS; CDR2 reads YDEGEE.

The rearrangement links TRBV24-1 to TRBJ2-3; 9 bases are a match to TRBD1. CDR3 length: 14 amino acids. V gave up 10 bases and J gave up 0 bases; unmatched junction bases: 4. The V gene's germline CDR1 is KGHDR and CDR2 SFDVKD. DNA of the CDR3: TGTGCCACAGAGACAGGGGGTAGCACAGATACGCAGTATTTT. Its protein product is CATETGGSTDTQYF.